Each of the 28 T cell receptor beta chains below was sequenced from the same sample in a study of T cell repertoires in cytomegalovirus infection. TCRdb analysed the reads with MiXCR anew, one entry per CDR3 protein. The sample records 700,000 to 850,000 distinct CDR3 sequences, around a third being singletons. No antigens are known for them. The sequences come from cultured CD8+ T cells from PBMCs, collected from culture after CMV antigen stimulation. Every receptor here comes from a human donor in good health (CMV status not recorded). Some clones in this sample may be carry-over from other donors' samples.

This rearrangement joins TRBV27 to TRBJ1-2; 8 bases map to TRBD1. The CDR3 runs 12 residues. J was trimmed by 4 bases and V by 10 bases; bases with no gene match: 5. The germline gives CDR1 MNHEY, CDR2 SMNVEV (reference sequence). CDR3 DNA: TGTGCCACGCGGGACAGGAGCTATGGCTACACCTTC. Protein: CATRDRSYGYTF.

The V gene is TRBV9, the J gene TRBJ1-2; D gene ambiguous. V was cut by 2 bases and J by 0 bases, with 8 bases left in between. Looked up from germline, CDR1 is SGDLS and CDR2 is YYNGEE. The CDR3 runs 14 residues. CDR3 amino acids: CASSVIGPNYGYTF. Written as DNA, the CDR3 is TGTGCCAGCAGCGTTATAGGACCTAACTATGGCTACACCTTC.

V is TRBV4-3 and J is TRBJ2-1, with a possible D match to TRBD1 (5 bases). V was pared by 4 bases and J by 3 bases, with 13 bases between. This CDR3 region has 15 residues. In germline, CDR1 is LGHNA, CDR2 YSLEER. CDR3 DNA: TGCGCCAGCAGCCCCGACAGATTCATCTACAATGAGCAGTTCTTC. Its translation is CASSPDRFIYNEQFF.

V and J are TRBV5-1 and TRBJ1-2; D is possibly TRBD1 (6 bases). Trimming removed 4 bases at V and 8 bases at J, with 12 bases between. The CDR3 contains 12 residues. Germline CDR1 is SGHRS and CDR2 is YFSETQ. The CDR3 here is CASSTDSGGYTF. CDR3 nucleotide sequence: TGCGCCAGCAGCACGGACAGTGGCGGCTACACCTTC.

This clonotype appeared a few times. CDR3 in amino acids: CASSGSGVSEQFF. CDR3 coding DNA: TGTGCCAGCAGTGGTAGCGGGGTGAGTGAGCAGTTCTTC. The chain combines TRBV6-1 with TRBJ2-1; TRBD2 matches at 8 bases. V lost 4 bases and J lost 9; bases outside the gene matches: 5. Looked up from germline, CDR1 is MNHNS and CDR2 is SASEGT. The CDR3 runs to 13 residues.

The V and J genes are TRBV7-9 and TRBJ2-1; 7 positions match TRBD1. CDR3 length: 14 amino acids. Germline assignment: CDR1 SEHNR and CDR2 FQNEAQ (reference sequence). The V segment lost 1 base and the J segment 5 bases; nucleotides outside the gene matches: 2. CDR3 sequence (DNA): TGTGCCAGCAGCTTAGGACAGGGACACAATGAGCAGTTCTTC. It specifies CASSLGQGHNEQFF.

There are a few counts of this clonotype. The chain uses TRBV27 and TRBJ1-1; TRBD1 matches at 7 bases. Germline V CDR1 and CDR2: MNHEY, SMNVEV (reference sequence). The V and J ends lost 4 bases and 6 bases, in that order; junction bases with no gene match: 8. CDR3 length: 14 residues. The CDR3 sequence: CASSSYQGGAEAFF. For the CDR3, the DNA is TGTGCCAGCAGTTCTTACCAGGGGGGGGCTGAAGCTTTCTTT.

The genes are TRBV5-5 and TRBJ1-1; TRBD1 matches at 7 bases. Germline lookup yields CDR1 SGHKS and CDR2 YYEKEE (reference sequence). The V and J ends lost 1 base and 3 bases, in that order; junction bases with no gene match: 6. This CDR3 has 15 residues. The CDR3 DNA follows: TGTGCCAGCAGCTTGTTTTTCCAGGGGGACACTGAAGCTTTCTTT. Its protein is CASSLFFQGDTEAFF.

This clonotype was picked up a small number of times. This chain uses TRBV24-1 with TRBJ2-2; 9 nucleotides align to TRBD1. The length of the CDR3 is 15 residues. V trimming: 7 bases; J trimming: 1 base; junction bases outside the gene matches: 3. Per the germline V gene, CDR1 is KGHDR and CDR2 is SFDVKD. Written as DNA, the CDR3 is TGTGCCACCAGGGGACAGGGAAGGAACACCGGGGAGCTGTTTTTT. It codes for CATRGQGRNTGELFF.

This clonotype was observed a few times. This chain connects TRBV4-1 to TRBJ2-5, with 8 bases that match TRBD2. CDR1 and CDR2 from the germline V gene are MGHRA and YSYEKL. This CDR3 is built from 16 residues. The J segment lost 2 bases and the V segment lost 4 bases, leaving 9 bases of the junction unmatched. Written as DNA, the CDR3 is TGCGCCAGCAGCCGGAGCGGGGGCTCCCCTCAAGAGACCCAGTACTTC. Residues: CASSRSGGSPQETQYF.

On this clonotype itself: A much more abundant neighbour one base away suggests this may be a read error. The chain recombines TRBV12-3 or TRBV12-4 with TRBJ2-3, with 9 bases matching TRBD1. The V gene end was trimmed by 5 bases and the J gene end by 3 bases; junction bases not matched to a gene: 12. The CDR3 length is 17 residues. The CDR3 is CASSIHAGTGLTDTQYF. The CDR3 bases are TGTGCCAGCAGTATCCATGCGGGGACAGGGCTAACAGATACGCAGTATTTT.

The chain joins TRBV11-2 to TRBJ1-4, with D unresolved. CDR1 and CDR2 from the germline V gene are SGHAT and FQNNGV. The CDR3 totals 17 residues. V was pared by 1 base and J by 0 bases, with 12 bases between. CDR3 in amino acids: CASSLAPMESTNEKLFF. The CDR3, as DNA: TGTGCCAGCAGCTTAGCCCCGATGGAATCAACTAATGAAAAACTGTTTTTT. The complete variable domain, with remaining parts taken from reference TRBV11-2 and TRBJ1-4, reads EAGVAQSPRYKIIEKRQSVAFWCNPISGHATLYWYQQILGQGPKLLIQFQNNGVVDDSQLPKDRFSAERLKGVDSTLKIQPAKLEDSAVYLCASSLAPMESTNEKLFFGSGTQLSVL.

The rearrangement joins TRBV27 to TRBJ1-5; D perhaps matches TRBD1 (5 bases). The CDR3 runs 14 residues. Germline values: CDR1 MNHEY, CDR2 SMNVEV (reference sequence). V was shortened by 5 bases and J by 5 bases, with 13 bases between the two germline ends. The CDR3 loop is CASSLQGLDQPQHF. The CDR3 DNA sequence: TGTGCCAGCAGTCTCCAGGGTCTCGATCAGCCCCAGCATTTT.

The rearrangement links TRBV10-2 to TRBJ1-2, with 7 bases identical to TRBD1. J was trimmed by 7 bases and V by 8 bases; bases with no gene match: 1. The CDR3 loop spans 10 amino acids. Germline lookup yields CDR1 WSHSY and CDR2 SAAADI. The chain's CDR3 is CASGQAGYTF. CDR3 in DNA: TGCGCCAGCGGACAGGCTGGCTACACCTTC.

The sample holds one count of this clonotype. The J gene is TRBJ1-2, the V gene TRBV12-5; no clear D gene. The germline gives CDR1 LGHNT, CDR2 FRNRAP. Trimming pared 1 base from V and 8 bases from J, leaving 14 bases between. This CDR3 has 14 amino acids. The CDR3 nucleotides read TGTGCTAGTGGTTTGGACACAACTCCAGAGGGCTACACCTTC. Translated: CASGLDTTPEGYTF.

V and J are TRBV4-2 and TRBJ1-4; D possibly corresponds to TRBD1 (6 bases). Looked up from germline, CDR1 is LGHNA and CDR2 is YNFKEQ. V lost 3 bases, J lost 3 bases, and 11 bases lay in between. The CDR3 totals 15 residues. This chain's CDR3 is CASSQIQGPNEKLFF. CDR3 bases: TGTGCCAGCAGCCAGATACAGGGACCTAATGAAAAACTGTTTTTT.

This clonotype was seen at least ten times. This chain links TRBV7-2 with TRBJ1-1; 8 bases are a match to TRBD1. Germline-derived CDR1 and CDR2 are SGHTA and FQGNSA. This CDR3 has 16 residues. The trim removed 11 bases at V and 4 bases at J, leaving 18 bases unmatched. The CDR3 DNA follows: TGTGCCGTGGAGGCAGGGGGCTTATCGGGAAGCACTGAAGCTTTCTTT. Residues: CAVEAGGLSGSTEAFF.

This clonotype has a single count. J is TRBJ2-1 and V is TRBV6-2 or TRBV6-3; no clear D gene. V lost 4 bases and J 5 bases, leaving 9 bases between the germline ends. Germline V gene data show CDR1 as MNHEY and CDR2 as SVGEGT. There are 13 residues in the CDR3. CDR3 protein: CASSLGNHNEQFF. CDR3 coding DNA: TGTGCCAGCAGTTTGGGAAACCACAATGAGCAGTTCTTC.

This chain joins TRBV6-5 and TRBJ1-2, with D unclear. This CDR3 region has 13 residues. Trimming took 4 bases from V and 7 from J, leaving 13 bases between them. Per germline, CDR1 MNHEY and CDR2 SVGAGI. The CDR3 protein is CASSSPVGSGYTF. CDR3 nucleotides: TGTGCCAGCAGTTCGCCCGTGGGCTCTGGCTACACCTTC.

CDR3 DNA: TGTGCCAGCAGCTTGGGACTGCCAGTGAGGGGTGAGCAGTTCTTC. It yields the protein CASSLGLPVRGEQFF. V and J are TRBV7-6 and TRBJ2-1; D may be TRBD2 (6 bases). The CDR3 spans 15 residues. Trimming cost V 3 bases and J 9 bases, with 18 bases left between them. Germline V CDR1 and CDR2: SGHVS, FNYEAQ.

This clonotype was counted a few times. CDR3: CASSHRTGTANEKLFF. CDR3 sequence (DNA): TGCGCCAGCAGCCATCGAACCGGGACAGCAAATGAAAAACTGTTTTTT. This chain connects TRBV4-1 to TRBJ1-4, with 7 bases fitting TRBD1. This CDR3 region has 16 residues. V trimming: 3 bases; J trimming: 5 bases; junction bases outside the gene matches: 9. The germline V gene has CDR1 MGHRA and CDR2 YSYEKL.

The V gene is TRBV19, the J gene TRBJ1-5; D gene unclear. Germline V gene lookup returns CDR1 LNHDA and CDR2 SQIVND (reference sequence). V dropped 3 bases and J dropped 7 bases, with 7 bases sitting between them. The CDR3 is made up of 12 amino acids. DNA of the CDR3: TGTGCCAGTAGTATCATGGGCCAGCCCCAGCATTTT. Translated: CASSIMGQPQHF.

This rearrangement joins TRBV5-1 to TRBJ1-1, with no clear D. Germline lookup yields CDR1 SGHRS and CDR2 YFSETQ. With 1 base removed from V and 6 bases from J, the gap between germline ends came to 13 bases. The CDR3 loop spans 14 amino acids. In DNA form, the CDR3 reads TGCGCCAGCAGCTTGAAAGGGTACGGGGCTGAAGCTTTCTTT. It encodes CASSLKGYGAEAFF.

This sequence joins TRBV28 and TRBJ1-2; perhaps TRBD1 as D (5 bases). CDR1 is MDHEN and CDR2 is SYDVKM in the germline V gene. This CDR3 has 17 amino acids. Trimming took 0 bases from V and 11 from J, leaving 25 bases between them. The CDR3 reads CASSLWAGEEGPLGYTF. CDR3 nucleotides: TGTGCCAGCAGTTTATGGGCGGGGGAAGAGGGCCCTTTAGGGTACACCTTC.

V gene TRBV12-3 or TRBV12-4 combines with J gene TRBJ2-5; 12 positions match TRBD2. V shed 2 bases and J 2 bases; nucleotides not matched to a gene: 6. This CDR3 region has 17 residues. CDR3 DNA: TGTGCCAGCAGTTTACAACTAGCGGGGGGATTTCAAGAGACCCAGTACTTC. Its protein product is CASSLQLAGGFQETQYF.

The rearrangement links TRBV12-5 to TRBJ2-7; no clear D. From germline, CDR1 is LGHNT and CDR2 FRNRAP. There are 16 residues in the CDR3. Trimming cost V 6 bases and J 0 bases, with 18 bases left between them. The CDR3 protein is CASGLPDSLGSYEQYF. The CDR3 bases are TGTGCTAGTGGCCTACCAGATTCGCTCGGCTCCTACGAGCAGTACTTC.

This rearrangement joins TRBV28 to TRBJ2-3; perhaps TRBD2 as D (5 bases). The CDR3 consists of 14 residues. CDR1 MDHEN and CDR2 SYDVKM come from the germline V gene. V lost 4 bases to trimming and J lost 6 bases, with 14 bases between them. The DNA for the CDR3 is TGTGCCAGCAGTTCCCTACTAGAAAAGGATACGCAGTATTTT. Its protein product is CASSSLLEKDTQYF. The full variable domain, in which reference TRBV28 and TRBJ2-3 provide the parts outside the CDR3, is DVKVTQSSRYLVKRTGEKVFLECVQDMDHENMFWYRQDPGLGLRLIYFSYDVKMKEKGDIPEGYSVSREKKERFSLILESASTNQTSMYLCASSSLLEKDTQYFGPGTRLTVL.

This clonotype was found a few times. The chain employs TRBV28 and TRBJ1-5; D unresolved. V gave up 3 bases and J gave up 5 bases, with 11 bases separating them. CDR1 and CDR2 (germline): MDHEN, SYDVKM. CDR3 length equals 14 residues. The DNA for the CDR3 is TGTGCCAGCAGTTTTAGATGGAGAGATCAGCCCCAGCATTTT. This sequence encodes CASSFRWRDQPQHF.